Reported below is one TCR beta chain. Profiling relied on immunoSEQ multiplex PCR, and the TCRdb table lists in-frame clones only, not all of them. The data hold approximately 270,000 clones, with roughly 84% observed a single time. This entry belongs to a study of cytomegalovirus exposure and HLA in healthy donors. Study summary: The approximately 600 first-cohort repertoires shared a platform with the 130 or so validation repertoires, as reported in a later analysis.

V gave up 3 bases and J gave up 3 bases, with 5 bases separating them. Germline V lookup: CDR1 KGHSH, CDR2 LQKENI. The CDR3 runs to 13 residues. The sequenced material came from PBMCs. The J gene is TRBJ2-2, the V gene TRBV18; D tentatively reads TRBD1 or TRBD2 (5 bases each). The source is a man younger than 35 in good health and CMV-seropositive. The CDR3 DNA reads TGTGCCAGCTCACCGGGACACACCGGGGAGCTGTTTTTT. This codes for CASSPGHTGELFF.